These T cell receptor beta chains were read from a single sample in a study of neurological immune-mediated disorders. TCRdb itself ran the 5' RACE reads through MiXCR, one entry per CDR3 protein. The data show 55,000 to 70,000 distinct CDR3 sequences, around 5.1% seen once. Sequencing was done on a sample of PBMCs. The source of these receptors is a human donor with multiple sclerosis. The donor label of this sample is uncertain. Both conserved end residues are part of each CDR3. Fields, in order: J gene, clone size, V gene, CDR3 protein. Rows give clone size only sometimes, using once, few, many, or a class for an expanded clone.

j_gene: TRBJ1-1
abundance: many
v_gene: TRBV3-1
CDR3aa: CASSQGVRKTEAFF

j_gene: TRBJ2-3
abundance: NA
v_gene: TRBV18
CDR3aa: CASSTFGGDTQYF

j_gene: TRBJ1-2
abundance: many
v_gene: TRBV5-1
CDR3aa: CASSSQGFDYGYTF

j_gene: TRBJ1-1
abundance: many
v_gene: TRBV7-2
CDR3aa: CASSSAQGRGTEAFF

j_gene: TRBJ1-1
abundance: many
v_gene: TRBV5-1
CDR3aa: CASSLARGRSEGYTEAFF

j_gene: TRBJ2-3
abundance: many
v_gene: TRBV20-1
CDR3aa: CSAQAGGTQYF

j_gene: TRBJ2-7
abundance: once
v_gene: TRBV6-1
CDR3aa: CASSDAGTPPYEQYF

j_gene: TRBJ2-7
abundance: many
v_gene: TRBV20-1
CDR3aa: CSAHSGGAYEQYF

j_gene: TRBJ2-3
abundance: many
v_gene: TRBV5-6
CDR3aa: CASSGRGREGTDTQYF

j_gene: TRBJ2-3
abundance: many
v_gene: TRBV2
CDR3aa: CANYHSTDTQYF

j_gene: TRBJ2-5
abundance: many
v_gene: TRBV10-3
CDR3aa: CAISESNPTSIETQYF

j_gene: TRBJ1-4
abundance: few
v_gene: TRBV20-1
CDR3aa: CSARDSPNEKLFF

j_gene: TRBJ2-1
abundance: many
v_gene: TRBV5-1
CDR3aa: CASSSGIKQAHEQFF

j_gene: TRBJ2-5
abundance: many
v_gene: TRBV4-1
CDR3aa: CASRRDYGKETQYF

j_gene: TRBJ2-3
abundance: many
v_gene: TRBV29-1
CDR3aa: CSGTLPNTQYF

j_gene: TRBJ2-7
abundance: many
v_gene: TRBV12-3/TRBV12-4
CDR3aa: CASTLSTDSRHSYEQYF

j_gene: TRBJ2-7
abundance: many
v_gene: TRBV6-1
CDR3aa: CASSEAEDYEQYF

j_gene: TRBJ2-2
abundance: many
v_gene: TRBV5-5
CDR3aa: CASSPRQLRNTGELFF